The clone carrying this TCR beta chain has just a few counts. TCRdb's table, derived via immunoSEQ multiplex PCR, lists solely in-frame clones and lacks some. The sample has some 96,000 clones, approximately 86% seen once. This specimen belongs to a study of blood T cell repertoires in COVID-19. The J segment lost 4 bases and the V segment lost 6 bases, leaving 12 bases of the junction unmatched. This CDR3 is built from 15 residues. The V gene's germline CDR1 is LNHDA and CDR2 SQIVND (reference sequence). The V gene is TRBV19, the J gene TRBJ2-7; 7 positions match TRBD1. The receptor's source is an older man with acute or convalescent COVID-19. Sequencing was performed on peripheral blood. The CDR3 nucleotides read TGTGCCAGTAGCACCACTTGGGACAGACAGTACGAGCAGTACTTC. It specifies CASSTTWDRQYEQYF. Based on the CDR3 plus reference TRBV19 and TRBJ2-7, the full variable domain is DGGITQSPKYLFRKEGQNVTLSCEQNLNHDAMYWYRQDPGQGLRLIYYSQIVNDFQKGDIAEGYSVSREKKESFPLTVTSAQKNPTAFYLCASSTTWDRQYEQYFGPGTRLTVT.